Given below is one T cell receptor beta chain in context. Its target is unknown. This entry comes from a study of cytomegalovirus exposure and HLA in healthy donors. With 60 Vbeta and 13 Jbeta primers, the PCR was carried out. Assay used: immunoSEQ multiplex PCR; TCRdb lists only in-frame clones, some missing. The sample lists under 200,000 clones; around 74% were seen once. Despite likely unrecorded immune exposures, the donors were nominally healthy at the time of sampling. Looked up from germline, CDR1 is MGHRA and CDR2 is YSYEKL. The CDR3 covers 15 residues. V was pared by 0 bases and J by 6 bases, with 15 bases between. Study-level findings and limits: In an earlier analysis, most TCR beta V segments were productive about 87% or about 30% of the time. As was reported, the HLA-A and HLA-B alleles of most subjects were accurately predicted from TCR beta sequences. TCR beta V- and J-gene trimming was later associated with a missense DCLRE1C variant.

Material: PBMCs. The source is a young man in good health and CMV-seronegative. V gene TRBV4-1 combines with J gene TRBJ2-7; TRBD1 is a possible D gene (6 bases). CDR3 loop: CASSQDRAGATEQYF. The CDR3 DNA reads as TGCGCCAGCAGCCAAGATCGTGCAGGGGCAACCGAGCAGTACTTC.